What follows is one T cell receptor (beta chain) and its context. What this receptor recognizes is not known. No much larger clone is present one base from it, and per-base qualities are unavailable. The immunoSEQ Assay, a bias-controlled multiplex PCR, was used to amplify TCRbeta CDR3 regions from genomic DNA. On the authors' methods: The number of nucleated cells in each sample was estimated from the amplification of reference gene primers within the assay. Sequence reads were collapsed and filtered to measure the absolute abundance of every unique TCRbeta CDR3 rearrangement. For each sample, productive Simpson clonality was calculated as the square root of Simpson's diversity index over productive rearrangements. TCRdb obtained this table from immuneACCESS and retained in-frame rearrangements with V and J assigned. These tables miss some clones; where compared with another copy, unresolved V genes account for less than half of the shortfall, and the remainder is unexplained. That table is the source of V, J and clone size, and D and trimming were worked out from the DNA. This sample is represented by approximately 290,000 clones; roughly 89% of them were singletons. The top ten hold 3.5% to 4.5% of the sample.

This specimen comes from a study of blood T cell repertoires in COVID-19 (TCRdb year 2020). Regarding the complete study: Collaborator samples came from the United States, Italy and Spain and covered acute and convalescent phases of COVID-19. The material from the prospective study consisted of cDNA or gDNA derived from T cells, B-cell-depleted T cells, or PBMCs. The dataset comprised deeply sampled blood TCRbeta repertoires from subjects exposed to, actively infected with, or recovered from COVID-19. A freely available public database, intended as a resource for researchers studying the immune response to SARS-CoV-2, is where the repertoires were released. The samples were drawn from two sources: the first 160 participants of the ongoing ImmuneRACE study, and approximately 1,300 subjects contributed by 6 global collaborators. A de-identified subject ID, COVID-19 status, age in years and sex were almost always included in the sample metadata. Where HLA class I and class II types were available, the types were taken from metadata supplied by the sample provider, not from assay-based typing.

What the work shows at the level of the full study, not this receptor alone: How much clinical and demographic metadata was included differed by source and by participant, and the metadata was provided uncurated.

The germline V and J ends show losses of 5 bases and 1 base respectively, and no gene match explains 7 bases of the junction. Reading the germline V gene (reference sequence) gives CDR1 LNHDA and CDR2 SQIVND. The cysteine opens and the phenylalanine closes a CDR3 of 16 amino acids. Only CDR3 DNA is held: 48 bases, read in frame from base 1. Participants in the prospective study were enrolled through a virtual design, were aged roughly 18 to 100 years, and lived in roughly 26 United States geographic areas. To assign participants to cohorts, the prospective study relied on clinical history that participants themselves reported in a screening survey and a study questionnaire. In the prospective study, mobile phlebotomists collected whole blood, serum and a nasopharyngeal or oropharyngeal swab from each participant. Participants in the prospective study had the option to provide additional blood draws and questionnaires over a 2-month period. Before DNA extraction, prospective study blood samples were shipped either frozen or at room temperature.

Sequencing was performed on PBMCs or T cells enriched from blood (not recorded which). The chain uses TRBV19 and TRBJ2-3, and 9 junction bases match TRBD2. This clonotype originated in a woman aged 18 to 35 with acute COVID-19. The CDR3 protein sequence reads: CASSGTVAGGTDTQYF. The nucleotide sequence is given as TGTGCCAGTAGTGGTACTGTAGCGGGAGGCACAGATACGCAGTATTTT.